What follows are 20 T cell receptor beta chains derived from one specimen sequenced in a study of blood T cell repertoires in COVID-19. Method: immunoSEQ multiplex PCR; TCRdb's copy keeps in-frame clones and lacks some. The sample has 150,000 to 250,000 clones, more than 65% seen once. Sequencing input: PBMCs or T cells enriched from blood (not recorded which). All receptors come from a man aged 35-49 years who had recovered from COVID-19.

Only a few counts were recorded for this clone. The CDR3 here is CASSQGTGRGNIQYF. The CDR3 DNA sequence: TGTGCCAGCAGCCAAGGAACAGGGAGGGGAAACATTCAGTACTTC. The chain is built from TRBV4-2 and TRBJ2-4, with TRBD2 as a possible D gene (7 bases). Trimming cost V 1 base and J 6 bases, with 13 bases left between them. The CDR3 spans 15 residues. Germline V gene lookup returns CDR1 LGHNA and CDR2 YNFKEQ.

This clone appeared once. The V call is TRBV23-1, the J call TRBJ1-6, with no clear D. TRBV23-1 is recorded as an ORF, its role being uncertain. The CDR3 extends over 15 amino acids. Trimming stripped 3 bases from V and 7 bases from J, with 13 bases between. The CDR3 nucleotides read TGCGCCAGCAGTCACAGTGGGCAAACAAATTCACCCCTCCACTTT. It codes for CASSHSGQTNSPLHF.

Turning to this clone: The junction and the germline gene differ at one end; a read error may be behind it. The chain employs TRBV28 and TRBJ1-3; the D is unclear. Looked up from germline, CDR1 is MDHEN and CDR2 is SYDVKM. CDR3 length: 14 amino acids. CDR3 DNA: TGTGCCAGCAGTTTTCATCGAGTTCGGAGTGCAAAGGCTTTT. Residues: CASSFHRVRSAKAF.

CDR3 amino acids: CASSLTGGGVGTEAFF. In nucleotides, the CDR3 is TGTGCCAGCAGTTTGACAGGGGGCGGAGTGGGCACTGAAGCTTTCTTT. This chain uses TRBV28 with TRBJ1-1; 10 bases line up with TRBD1. The V gene's germline CDR1 is MDHEN and CDR2 SYDVKM. This CDR3 has 16 residues. The V segment lost 3 bases and the J segment 4 bases; nucleotides outside the gene matches: 8.

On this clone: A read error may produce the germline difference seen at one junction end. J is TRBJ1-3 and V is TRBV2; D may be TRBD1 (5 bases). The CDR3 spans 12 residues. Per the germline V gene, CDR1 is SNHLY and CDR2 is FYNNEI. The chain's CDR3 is CASIEWGDTIYF. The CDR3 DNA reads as TGTGCCAGCATTGAATGGGGGGACACCATATATTTT.

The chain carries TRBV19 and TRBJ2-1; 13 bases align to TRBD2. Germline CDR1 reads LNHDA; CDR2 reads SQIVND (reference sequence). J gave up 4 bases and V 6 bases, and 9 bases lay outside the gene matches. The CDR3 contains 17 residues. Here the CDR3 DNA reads TGTGCCAGTAGCACGACTAGCGGGGGGATACTATACAATGAGCAGTTCTTC. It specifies CASSTTSGGILYNEQFF.

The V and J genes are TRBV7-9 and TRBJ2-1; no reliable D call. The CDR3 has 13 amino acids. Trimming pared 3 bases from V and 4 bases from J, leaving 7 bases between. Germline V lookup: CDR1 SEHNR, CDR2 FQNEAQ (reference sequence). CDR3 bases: TGTGCCAGCAGCTTTGCGGATTACAATGAGCAGTTCTTC. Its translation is CASSFADYNEQFF.

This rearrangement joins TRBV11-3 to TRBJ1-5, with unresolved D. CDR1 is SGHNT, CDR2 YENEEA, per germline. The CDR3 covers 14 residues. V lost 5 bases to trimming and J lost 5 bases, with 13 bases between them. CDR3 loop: CASSLYIAYQPQHF. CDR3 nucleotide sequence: TGTGCCAGCAGCCTTTACATAGCCTATCAGCCCCAGCATTTT.

The chain's CDR3 is CASSESREVSEAFF. CDR3 DNA: TGTGCCAGCAGTGAATCCCGCGAGGTTTCTGAAGCTTTCTTT. The chain combines TRBV6-4 with TRBJ1-1, with D hard to call. The germline gives CDR1 MRHNA, CDR2 SNTAGT. Deletions cut 3 bases from V and 6 bases from J, with 14 bases between. This CDR3 has 14 amino acids.

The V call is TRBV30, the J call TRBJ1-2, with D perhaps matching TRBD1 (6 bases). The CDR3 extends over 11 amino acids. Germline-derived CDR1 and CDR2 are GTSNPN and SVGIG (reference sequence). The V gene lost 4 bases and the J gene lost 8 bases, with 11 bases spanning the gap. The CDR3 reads CAWTTGYGYTF. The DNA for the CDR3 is TGTGCCTGGACAACAGGGTACGGCTACACCTTC.

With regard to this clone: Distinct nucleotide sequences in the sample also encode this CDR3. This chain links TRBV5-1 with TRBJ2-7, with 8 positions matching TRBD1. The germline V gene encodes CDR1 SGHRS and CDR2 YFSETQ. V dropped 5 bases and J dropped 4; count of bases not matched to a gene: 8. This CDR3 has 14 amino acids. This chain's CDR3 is CASSLGQGPYEQYF. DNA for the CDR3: TGCGCCAGCAGTCTCGGACAGGGTCCGTACGAGCAGTACTTC.

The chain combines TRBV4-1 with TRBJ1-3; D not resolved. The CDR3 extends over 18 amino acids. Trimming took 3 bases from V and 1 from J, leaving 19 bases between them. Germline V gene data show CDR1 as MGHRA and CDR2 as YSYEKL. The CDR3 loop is CASSHTMAVGSSGNTIYF. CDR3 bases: TGCGCCAGCAGCCATACTATGGCCGTCGGGTCTTCTGGAAACACCATATATTTT.

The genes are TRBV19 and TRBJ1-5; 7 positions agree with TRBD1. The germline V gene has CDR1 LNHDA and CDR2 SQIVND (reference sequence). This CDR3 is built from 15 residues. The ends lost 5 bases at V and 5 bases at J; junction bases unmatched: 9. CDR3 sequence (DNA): TGTGCCAGTAGTGGATGGACAGGAGGTTATCAGCCCCAGCATTTT. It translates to CASSGWTGGYQPQHF.

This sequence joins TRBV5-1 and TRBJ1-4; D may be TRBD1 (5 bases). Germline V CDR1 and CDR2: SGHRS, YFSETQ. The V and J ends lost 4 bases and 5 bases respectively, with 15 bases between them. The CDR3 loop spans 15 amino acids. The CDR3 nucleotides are TGCGCCAGCAGCGTAGGTTCAGGGCCAAATGAAAAACTGTTTTTT. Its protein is CASSVGSGPNEKLFF. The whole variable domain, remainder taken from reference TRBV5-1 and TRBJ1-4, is KAGVTQTPRYLIKTRGQQVTLSCSPISGHRSVSWYQQTPGQGLQFLFEYFSETQRNKGNFPGRFSGRQFSNSRSEMNVSTLELGDSALYLCASSVGSGPNEKLFFGSGTQLSVL.

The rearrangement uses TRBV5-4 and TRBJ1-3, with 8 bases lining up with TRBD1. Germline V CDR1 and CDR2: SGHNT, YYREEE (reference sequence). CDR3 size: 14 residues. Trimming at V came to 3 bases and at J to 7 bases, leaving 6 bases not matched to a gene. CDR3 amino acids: CASSSGQGLNTIYF. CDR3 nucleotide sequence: TGTGCCAGCAGCTCCGGACAGGGATTGAACACCATATATTTT.

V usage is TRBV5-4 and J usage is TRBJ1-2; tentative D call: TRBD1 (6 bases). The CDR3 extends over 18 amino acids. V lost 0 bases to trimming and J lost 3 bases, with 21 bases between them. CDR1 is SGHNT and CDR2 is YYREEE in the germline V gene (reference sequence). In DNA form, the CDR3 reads TGTGCCAGCAGCTTGGGGGGGCTCGGGAAGAGACATGACTATGGCTACACCTTC. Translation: CASSLGGLGKRHDYGYTF.

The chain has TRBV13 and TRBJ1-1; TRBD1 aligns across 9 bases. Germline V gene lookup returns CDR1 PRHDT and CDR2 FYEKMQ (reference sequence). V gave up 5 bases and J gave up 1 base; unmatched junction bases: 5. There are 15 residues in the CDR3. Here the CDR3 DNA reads TGTGCCAGCAGCCTTAGGACAGGGGCGAACACTGAAGCTTTCTTT. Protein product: CASSLRTGANTEAFF. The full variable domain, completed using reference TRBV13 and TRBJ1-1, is AAGVIQSPRHLIKEKRETATLKCYPIPRHDTVYWYQQGPGQDPQFLISFYEKMQSDKGSIPDRFSAQQFSDYHSELNMSSLELGDSALYFCASSLRTGANTEAFFGQGTRLTVV.

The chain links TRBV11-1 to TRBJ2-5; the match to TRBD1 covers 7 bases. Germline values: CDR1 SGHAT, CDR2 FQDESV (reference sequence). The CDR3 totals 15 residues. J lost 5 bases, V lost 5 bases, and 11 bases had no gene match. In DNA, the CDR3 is TGTGCCAGCAGCGGCCGGGACAGTAGAGCGGAGACCCAGTACTTC. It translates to CASSGRDSRAETQYF.

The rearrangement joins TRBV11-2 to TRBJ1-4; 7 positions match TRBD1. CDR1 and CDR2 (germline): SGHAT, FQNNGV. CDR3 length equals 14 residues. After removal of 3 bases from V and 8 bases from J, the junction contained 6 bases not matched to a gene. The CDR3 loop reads CASSFQTGNEKLFF. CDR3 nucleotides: TGTGCCAGCAGCTTCCAGACAGGGAACGAAAAACTGTTTTTT. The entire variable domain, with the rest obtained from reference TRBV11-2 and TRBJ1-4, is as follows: EAGVAQSPRYKIIEKRQSVAFWCNPISGHATLYWYQQILGQGPKLLIQFQNNGVVDDSQLPKDRFSAERLKGVDSTLKIQPAKLEDSAVYLCASSFQTGNEKLFFGSGTQLSVL.

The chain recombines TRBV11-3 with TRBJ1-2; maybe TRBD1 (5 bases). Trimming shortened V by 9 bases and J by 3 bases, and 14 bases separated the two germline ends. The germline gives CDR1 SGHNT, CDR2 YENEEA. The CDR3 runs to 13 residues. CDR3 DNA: TGTGCCAGGAGCAACGGGGGGGACTATGGCTACACCTTC. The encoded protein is CARSNGGDYGYTF.